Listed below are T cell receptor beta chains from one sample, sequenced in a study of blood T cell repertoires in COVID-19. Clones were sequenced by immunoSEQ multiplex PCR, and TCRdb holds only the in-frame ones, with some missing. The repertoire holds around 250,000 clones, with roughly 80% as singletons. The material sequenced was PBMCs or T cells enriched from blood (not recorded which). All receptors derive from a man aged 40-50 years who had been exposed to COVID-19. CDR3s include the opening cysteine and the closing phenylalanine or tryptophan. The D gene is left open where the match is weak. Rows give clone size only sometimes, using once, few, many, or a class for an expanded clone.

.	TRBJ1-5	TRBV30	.	CAWSPTTGYQPQHF	TGTGCCTGGAGCCCAACGACAGGTTATCAGCCCCAGCATTTT
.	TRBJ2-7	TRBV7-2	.	CASSLRSGPYEQYF	TGTGCCAGCAGCCTAAGATCCGGTCCCTACGAGCAGTACTTC
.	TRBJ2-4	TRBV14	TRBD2	CASSQGGGRDKNIQYF	TGTGCCAGCAGCCAAGGGGGCGGGAGAGATAAAAACATTCAGTACTTC
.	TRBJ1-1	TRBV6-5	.	CASSYSPPTEAFF	TGTGCCAGCAGTTACTCCCCCCCGACTGAAGCTTTCTTT
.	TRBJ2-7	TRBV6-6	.	CASRVDTGCPYF	TGTGCCAGCAGGGTAGATACAGGGTGTCCGTACTTC
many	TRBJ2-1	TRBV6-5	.	CASTERKNNEQFF	TGTGCCAGCACGGAGCGGAAAAACAATGAGCAGTTCTTC
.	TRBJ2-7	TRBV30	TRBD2	CAWRGSGNEQYF	TGTGCCTGGAGGGGTAGCGGGAACGAGCAGTACTTC
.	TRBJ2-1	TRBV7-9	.	CASNLPTLAYNEQFF	TGTGCCAGCAACCTCCCCACCCTAGCCTACAATGAGCAGTTCTTC
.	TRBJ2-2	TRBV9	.	CASSFSGFGSGELFF	TGTGCCAGCAGCTTTAGTGGTTTCGGTTCAGGGGAGCTGTTTTTT
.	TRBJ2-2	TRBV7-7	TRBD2	CASSLNEAGAGELFF	TGTGCTAGCAGCTTAAACGAGGCGGGGGCCGGGGAGCTGTTTTTT
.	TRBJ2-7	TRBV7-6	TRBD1	CASSQTGAEQYF	TGTGCCAGCAGCCAAACAGGGGCCGAGCAGTACTTC
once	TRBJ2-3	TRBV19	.	CASSIGQVKADTQYF	TGTGCCAGTAGTATAGGACAGGTGAAAGCAGATACGCAGTATTTT
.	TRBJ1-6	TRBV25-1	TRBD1	CASRPARDRGLRSPLHF	TGTGCCAGCAGACCGGCCCGGGACAGGGGACTGAGGTCACCCCTCCACTTT
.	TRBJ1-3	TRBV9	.	CASSFSDGNSNTIYF	TGTGCCAGCAGCTTCTCGGACGGGAATAGTAACACCATATATTTT
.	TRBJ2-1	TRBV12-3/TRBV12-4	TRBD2	CASSLGTKNEQFF	TGTGCCAGCAGTTTGGGGACTAAGAATGAGCAGTTCTTC
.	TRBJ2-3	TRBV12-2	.	CASRWNLAATQYF	TGTGCAAGTCGCTGGAATCTAGCGGCAACACAGTATTTT
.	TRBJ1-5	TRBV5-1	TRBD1	CASRPTGGSNQPQHF	TGCGCCAGCAGGCCTACAGGGGGAAGCAATCAGCCCCAGCATTTT
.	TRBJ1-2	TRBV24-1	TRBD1	CATGQGISYTF	TGTGCCACGGGACAGGGGATTAGCTACACCTTC
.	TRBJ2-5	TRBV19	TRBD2	CASSPGLAGRQETQYF	TGTGCCAGTAGTCCGGGACTAGCGGGACGACAGGAGACCCAGTACTTC
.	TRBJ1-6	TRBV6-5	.	CASSFTASPLHF	TGTGCCAGCAGTTTTACAGCTTCACCCCTCCACTTT
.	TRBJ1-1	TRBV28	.	CASRARPQGTEAFF	TGTGCCAGCAGGGCAAGGCCCCAGGGGACTGAAGCTTTCTTT
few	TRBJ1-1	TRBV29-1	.	CSEHIGRGTEAFF	TGCAGCGAGCACATCGGTAGGGGTACCGAAGCTTTCTTT
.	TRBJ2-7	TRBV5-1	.	CASSLYGEYEQYF	TGCGCCAGCAGCTTGTACGGGGAGTACGAGCAGTACTTC
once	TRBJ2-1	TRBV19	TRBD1	CASSIRAGTGTEGEQFF	TGTGCCAGTAGTATAAGGGCCGGGACAGGGACGGAGGGTGAGCAGTTCTTC
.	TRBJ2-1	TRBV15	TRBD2	CATRRTSGYNEQFF	TGTGCCACCAGGCGGACTAGCGGTTACAATGAGCAGTTCTTC
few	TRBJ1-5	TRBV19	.	CASSLLGTSDQPQHF	TGTGCCAGTAGCCTCTTAGGAACGAGCGATCAGCCCCAGCATTTT
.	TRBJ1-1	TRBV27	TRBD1	CASSPMDRNTEAFF	TGTGCCAGCAGTCCAATGGACAGGAATACTGAAGCTTTCTTT
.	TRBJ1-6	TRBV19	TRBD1	CASSTLLQGANSPLHF	TGTGCCAGTAGTACGCTACTACAGGGGGCTAATTCACCCCTCCACTTT
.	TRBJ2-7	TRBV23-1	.	CASSPPGQRAISYEQYF	TGCGCCAGCAGTCCTCCAGGACAACGAGCCATATCCTACGAGCAGTACTTC
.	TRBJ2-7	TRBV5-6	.	CASSSPGYSYEQYF	TGTGCCAGCAGCTCCCCGGGATATTCCTACGAGCAGTACTTC
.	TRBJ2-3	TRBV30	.	CAWSTGQKDTQYF	TGTGCCTGGAGTACCGGACAGAAAGATACGCAGTATTTT
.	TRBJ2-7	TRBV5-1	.	CASSSGIQYEQYF	TGCGCCAGCAGCTCCGGGATCCAATACGAGCAGTACTTC
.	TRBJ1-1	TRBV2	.	CASSEAAGGGYMNTEAFF	TGTGCCAGCAGTGAAGCGGCCGGGGGGGGCTACATGAACACTGAAGCTTTCTTT
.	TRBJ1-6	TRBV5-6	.	CASSMYGSSYNSPLHF	TGTGCCAGCAGCATGTACGGGAGCTCCTATAATTCACCCCTCCACTTT
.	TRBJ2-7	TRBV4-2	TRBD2	CASSQDAGGISYEQYF	TGTGCCAGCAGCCAAGATGCGGGAGGTATTTCCTACGAGCAGTACTTC
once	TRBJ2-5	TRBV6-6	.	CATKTEPPLETQYF	TGTGCCACCAAAACAGAGCCCCCCTTGGAGACCCAGTACTTC
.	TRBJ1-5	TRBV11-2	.	CASSLGGGQYQPQHF	TGTGCCAGCAGCTTGGGCGGCGGACAATATCAGCCCCAGCATTTT
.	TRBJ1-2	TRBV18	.	CASSPNRDSNGYTF	TGTGCCAGCTCACCTAACAGGGATTCAAATGGCTACACCTTC
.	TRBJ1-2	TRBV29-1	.	CSVSKQGYGYTF	TGCAGCGTTTCTAAACAGGGCTATGGCTACACCTTC
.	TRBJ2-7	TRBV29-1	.	CSVGTGPLREQYF	TGCAGCGTTGGAACAGGGCCGCTGCGCGAGCAGTACTTC
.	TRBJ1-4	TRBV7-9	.	CASSPTDEKLFF	TGTGCCAGCAGCCCCACAGATGAAAAACTGTTTTTT
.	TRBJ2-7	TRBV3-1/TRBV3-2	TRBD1	CASSQPRDSEQYF	TGTGCCAGCAGCCAACCTAGGGACAGCGAGCAGTACTTC
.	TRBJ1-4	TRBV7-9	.	CASSAAQDSPPNEKLFF	TGTGCCAGCAGCGCAGCACAGGACAGCCCCCCCAATGAAAAACTGTTTTTT
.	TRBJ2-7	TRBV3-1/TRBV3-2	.	CASSQDLLSGTGGREQYF	TGTGCCAGCAGCCAAGATCTGCTGTCTGGGACCGGGGGGCGCGAGCAGTACTTC
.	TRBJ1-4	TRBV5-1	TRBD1	CASSLGTGVNEKLFF	TGCGCCAGCAGTCTAGGGACAGGAGTTAATGAAAAACTGTTTTTT
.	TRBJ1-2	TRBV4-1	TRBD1	CASSQVQQGYYGYTF	TGCGCCAGCAGCCAAGTACAACAGGGGTACTATGGCTACACCTTC
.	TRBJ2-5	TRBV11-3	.	CASSLTGSVIETQYF	TGTGCCAGCAGCTTAACGGGGAGTGTGATTGAGACCCAGTACTTC
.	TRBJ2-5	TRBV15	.	CATSRDSAETQYF	TGTGCCACCAGCAGAGATAGCGCGGAGACCCAGTACTTC
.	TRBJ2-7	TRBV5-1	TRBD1	CASSEGQGVRAREQYF	TGCGCCAGCAGCGAGGGACAGGGGGTAAGGGCTAGAGAGCAGTACTTC
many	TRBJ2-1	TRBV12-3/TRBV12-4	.	CASSLGQGKLF	TGTGCCAGCAGTTTAGGGCAGGGTAAGCTCTTC
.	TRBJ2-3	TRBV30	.	CAWSVGGADTQYF	TGTGCCTGGAGTGTAGGGGGGGCAGATACGCAGTATTTT
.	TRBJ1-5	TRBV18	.	CASSPRQDQPQHF	TGTGCCAGCTCACCGAGACAGGATCAGCCCCAGCATTTT
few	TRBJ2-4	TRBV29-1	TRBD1	CSGRTGTNIQYF	TGCAGTGGACGGACAGGCACAAACATTCAGTACTTC
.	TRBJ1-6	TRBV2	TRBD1	CATHPGGASYNSPLHF	TGTGCCACTCACCCAGGGGGCGCGTCCTATAATTCACCCCTCCACTTT
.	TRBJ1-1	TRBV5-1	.	CASSFGGNTEAFF	TGCGCCAGCAGCTTCGGCGGAAACACTGAAGCTTTCTTT